The present T cell receptor (beta chain) was sequenced within a study of blood T cell repertoires in COVID-19. This clone has more than one count but fewer than ten. Participants were aged roughly 18 to 90 years, lived in 20 to 25 US areas, and enrolled virtually. Authors' data handling: The assay estimated nucleated cells by amplifying reference gene primers. Some clones are missing from TCRdb's copy, which holds only in-frame ones; the method was immunoSEQ multiplex PCR. V and J calls and clone size are copied from that table; D and trimming were computed from the DNA. The sample shows about 210,000 clones, 81% of them seen only once. Germline V lookup: CDR1 LNHDA, CDR2 SQIVND (reference sequence). CDR3 size: 14 residues. Trimming pared 5 bases from V and 3 bases from J, leaving 14 bases between.

This receptor was obtained from a woman between 50 and 59 years old with acute COVID-19. Sequencing used PBMCs or T cells enriched from blood (not recorded which). The rearrangement joins TRBV19 to TRBJ2-7; D perhaps matches TRBD1 (6 bases). DNA of the CDR3: TGTGCCAGTAGTGCAGGGGCGAATTTCTACGAGCAGTACTTC. Translating it yields CASSAGANFYEQYF. The entire variable domain, with the rest obtained from reference TRBV19 and TRBJ2-7, is as follows: DGGITQSPKYLFRKEGQNVTLSCEQNLNHDAMYWYRQDPGQGLRLIYYSQIVNDFQKGDIAEGYSVSREKKESFPLTVTSAQKNPTAFYLCASSAGANFYEQYFGPGTRLTVT.